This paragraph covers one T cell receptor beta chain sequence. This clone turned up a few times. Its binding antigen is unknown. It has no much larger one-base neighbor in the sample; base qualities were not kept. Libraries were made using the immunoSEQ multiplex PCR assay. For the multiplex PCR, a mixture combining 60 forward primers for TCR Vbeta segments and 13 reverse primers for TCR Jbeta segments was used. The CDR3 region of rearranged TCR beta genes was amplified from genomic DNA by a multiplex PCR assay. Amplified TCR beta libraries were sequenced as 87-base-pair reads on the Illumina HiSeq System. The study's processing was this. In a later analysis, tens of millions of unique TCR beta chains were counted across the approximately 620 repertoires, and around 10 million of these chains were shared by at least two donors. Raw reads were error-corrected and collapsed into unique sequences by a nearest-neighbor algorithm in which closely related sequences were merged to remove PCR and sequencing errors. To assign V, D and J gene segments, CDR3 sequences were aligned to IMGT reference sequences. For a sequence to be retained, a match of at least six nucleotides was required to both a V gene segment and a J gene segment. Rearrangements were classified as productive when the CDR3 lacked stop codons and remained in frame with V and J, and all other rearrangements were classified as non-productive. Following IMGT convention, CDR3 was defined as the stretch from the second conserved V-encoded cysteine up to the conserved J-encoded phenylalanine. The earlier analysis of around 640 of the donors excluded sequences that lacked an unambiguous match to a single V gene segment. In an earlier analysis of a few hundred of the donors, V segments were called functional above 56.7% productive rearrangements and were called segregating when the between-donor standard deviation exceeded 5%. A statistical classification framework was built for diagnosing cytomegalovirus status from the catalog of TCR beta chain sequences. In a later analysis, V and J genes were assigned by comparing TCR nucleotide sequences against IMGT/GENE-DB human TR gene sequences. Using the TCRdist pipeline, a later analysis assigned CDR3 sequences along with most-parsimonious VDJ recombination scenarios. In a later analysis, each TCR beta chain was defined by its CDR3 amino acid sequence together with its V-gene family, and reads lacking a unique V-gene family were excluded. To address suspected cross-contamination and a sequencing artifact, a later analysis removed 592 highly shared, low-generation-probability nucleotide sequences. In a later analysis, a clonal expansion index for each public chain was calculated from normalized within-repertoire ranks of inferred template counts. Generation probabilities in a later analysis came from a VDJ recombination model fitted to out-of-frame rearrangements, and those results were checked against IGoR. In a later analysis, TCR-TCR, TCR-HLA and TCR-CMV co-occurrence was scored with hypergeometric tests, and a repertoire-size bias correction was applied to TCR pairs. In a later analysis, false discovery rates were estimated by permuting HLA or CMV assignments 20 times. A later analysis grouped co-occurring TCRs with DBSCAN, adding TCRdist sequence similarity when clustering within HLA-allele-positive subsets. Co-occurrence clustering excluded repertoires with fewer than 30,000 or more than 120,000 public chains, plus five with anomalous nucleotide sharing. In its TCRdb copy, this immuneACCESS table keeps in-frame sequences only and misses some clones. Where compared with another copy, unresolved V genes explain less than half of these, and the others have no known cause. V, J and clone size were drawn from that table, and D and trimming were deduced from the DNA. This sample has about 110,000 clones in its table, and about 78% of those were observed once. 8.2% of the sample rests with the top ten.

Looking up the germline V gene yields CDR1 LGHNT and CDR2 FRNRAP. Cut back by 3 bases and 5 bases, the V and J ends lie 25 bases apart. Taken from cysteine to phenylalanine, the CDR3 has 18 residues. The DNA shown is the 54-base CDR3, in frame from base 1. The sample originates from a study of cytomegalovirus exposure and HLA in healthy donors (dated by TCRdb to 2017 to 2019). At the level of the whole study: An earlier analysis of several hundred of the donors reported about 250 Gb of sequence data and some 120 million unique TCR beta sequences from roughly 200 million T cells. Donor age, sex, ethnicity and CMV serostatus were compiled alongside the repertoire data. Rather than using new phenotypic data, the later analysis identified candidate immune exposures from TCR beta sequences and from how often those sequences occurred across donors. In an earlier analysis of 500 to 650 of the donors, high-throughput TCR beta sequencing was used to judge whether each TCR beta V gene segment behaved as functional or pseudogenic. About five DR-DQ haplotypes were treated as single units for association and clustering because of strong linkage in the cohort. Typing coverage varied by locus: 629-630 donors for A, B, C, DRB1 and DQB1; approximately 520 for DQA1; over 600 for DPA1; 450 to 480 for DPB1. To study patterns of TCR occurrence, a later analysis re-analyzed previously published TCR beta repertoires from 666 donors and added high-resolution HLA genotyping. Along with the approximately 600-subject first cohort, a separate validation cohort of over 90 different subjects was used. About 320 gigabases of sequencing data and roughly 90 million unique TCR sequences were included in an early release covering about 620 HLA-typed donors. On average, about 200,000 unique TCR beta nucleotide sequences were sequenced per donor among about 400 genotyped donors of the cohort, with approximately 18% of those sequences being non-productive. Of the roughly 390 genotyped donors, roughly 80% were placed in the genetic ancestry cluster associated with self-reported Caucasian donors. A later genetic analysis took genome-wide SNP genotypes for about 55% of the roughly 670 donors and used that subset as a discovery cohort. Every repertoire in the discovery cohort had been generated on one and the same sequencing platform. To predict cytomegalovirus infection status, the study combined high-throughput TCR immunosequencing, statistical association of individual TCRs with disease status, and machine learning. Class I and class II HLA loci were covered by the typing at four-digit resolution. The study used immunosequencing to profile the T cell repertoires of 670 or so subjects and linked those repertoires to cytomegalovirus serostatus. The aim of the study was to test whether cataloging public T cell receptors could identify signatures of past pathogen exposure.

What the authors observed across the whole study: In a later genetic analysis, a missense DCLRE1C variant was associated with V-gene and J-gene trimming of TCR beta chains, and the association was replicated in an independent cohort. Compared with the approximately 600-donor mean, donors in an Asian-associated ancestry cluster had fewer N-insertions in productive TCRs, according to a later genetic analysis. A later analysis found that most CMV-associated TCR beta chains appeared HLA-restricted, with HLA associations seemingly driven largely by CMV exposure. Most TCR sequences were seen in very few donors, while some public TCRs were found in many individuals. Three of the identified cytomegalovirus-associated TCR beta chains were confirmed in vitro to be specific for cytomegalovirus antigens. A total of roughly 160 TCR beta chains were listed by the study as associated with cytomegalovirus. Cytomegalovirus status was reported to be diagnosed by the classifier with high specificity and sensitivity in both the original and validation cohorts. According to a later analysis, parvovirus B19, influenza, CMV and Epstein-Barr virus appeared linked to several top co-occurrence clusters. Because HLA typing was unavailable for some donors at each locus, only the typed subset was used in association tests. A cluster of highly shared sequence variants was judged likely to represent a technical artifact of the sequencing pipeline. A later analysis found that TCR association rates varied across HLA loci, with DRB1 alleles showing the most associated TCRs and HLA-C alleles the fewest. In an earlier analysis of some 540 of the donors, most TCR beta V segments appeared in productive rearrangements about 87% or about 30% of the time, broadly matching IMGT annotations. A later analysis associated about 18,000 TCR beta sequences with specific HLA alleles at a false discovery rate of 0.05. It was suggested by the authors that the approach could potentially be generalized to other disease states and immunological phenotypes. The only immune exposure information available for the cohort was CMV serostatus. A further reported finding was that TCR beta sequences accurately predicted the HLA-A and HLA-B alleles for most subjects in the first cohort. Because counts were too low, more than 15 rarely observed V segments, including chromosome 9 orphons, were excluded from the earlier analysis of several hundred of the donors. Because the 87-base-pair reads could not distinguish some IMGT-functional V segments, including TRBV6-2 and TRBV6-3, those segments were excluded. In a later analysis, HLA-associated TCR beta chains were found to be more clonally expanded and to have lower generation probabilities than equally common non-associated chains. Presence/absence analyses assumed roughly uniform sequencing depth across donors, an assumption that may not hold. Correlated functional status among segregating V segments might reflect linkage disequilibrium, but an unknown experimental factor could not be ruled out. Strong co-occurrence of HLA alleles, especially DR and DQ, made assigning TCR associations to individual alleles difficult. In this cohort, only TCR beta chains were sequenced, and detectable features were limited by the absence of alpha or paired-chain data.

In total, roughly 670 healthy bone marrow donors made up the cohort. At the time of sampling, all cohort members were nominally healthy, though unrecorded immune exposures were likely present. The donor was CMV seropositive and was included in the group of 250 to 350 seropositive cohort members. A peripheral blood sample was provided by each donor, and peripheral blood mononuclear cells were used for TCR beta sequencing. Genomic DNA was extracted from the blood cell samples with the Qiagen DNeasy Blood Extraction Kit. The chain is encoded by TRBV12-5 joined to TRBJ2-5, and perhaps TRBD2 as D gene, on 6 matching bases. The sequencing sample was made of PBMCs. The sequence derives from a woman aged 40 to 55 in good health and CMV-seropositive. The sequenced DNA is TGTGCTAGTGGTTTTAGCGGTCGCGGGGTGGCATTTCGGGAGACCCAGTACTTC. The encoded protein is CASGFSGRGVAFRETQYF.